Sequencing of this T cell receptor beta chain was carried out in a study of T-cell reconstitution after alpha-beta-depleted transplantation in children. Study results and limitations: Two months or so post-transplant, alpha-beta T cells reportedly derived from several hundred expanded graft clones. T-cell numbers and diversity one year post-transplant derived largely from freshly generated T cells. Recipient T cells and thymic progenitors that survived were the source of the high TCRbeta diversity seen at day 60 in some patients.

There are a few counts of this clonotype. The antigen remains undetermined. The CDR3 covers 16 residues. CDR1 MNHEY and CDR2 SVGAGI come from the germline V gene. V was trimmed by 4 bases and J by 5 bases, leaving 21 bases between them. Preparing the TCRbeta library involved the use of unique molecular identifiers. TCRdb called the PCR reads again in MiXCR, with one record for every CDR3 protein. The sample has hundreds of thousands of distinct CDR3 sequences; 13% are singletons. Sequenced here: PBMCs, sampled before TCRalphabeta/CD19-depleted stem cell transplant. V is TRBV6-5 and J is TRBJ2-7; D call uncertain. The clonotype was recovered from a girl aged 2-15 years with congenital amegakaryocytic thrombocytopenia, due to receive a stem cell transplant. CDR3 sequence reads: CASSCTSGDLADEQYF. The CDR3 coding sequence is TGTGCCAGCAGTTGTACCTCCGGAGACTTGGCCGACGAGCAGTACTTC.